This T cell receptor (beta chain) was found in a study of T cells in Graves' hyperthyroidism and ophthalmopathy (dated by TCRdb to the late 2010s). Notes on the research overall: Peripheral blood was sampled at the time of initial diagnosis, prior to any treatment. To identify TCR V-J signatures that set the groups apart, the researchers used a discovery cohort of 100 patients, made up of 40 to 45 with Graves' ophthalmopathy and some 56 with stable Graves' hyperthyroidism. The paper reports TCR Vbeta CDR3 sequencing of approximately 130 peripheral blood samples: fewer than 50 ophthalmopathy, fewer than 80 hyperthyroidism and 17 progressor patients. Prospective prediction of ophthalmopathy was tested in an independent validation cohort of some 19 hyperthyroidism patients and 17 patients who later progressed to ophthalmopathy. After sampling, hyperthyroidism patients received methimazole starting at 30 mg daily, and ophthalmopathy patients received high-dose intravenous methylprednisolone. Thyroid tissue and blood T-cell repertoires from six Graves' hyperthyroidism patients were also compared in the study. For training and testing, the roughly 93 patients in the discovery cohort were randomly divided in a 7:3 ratio. The investigation overall reported the following: Most expanded thyroid clonotypes (frequency above 0.001) were also detected in blood, suggesting blood repertoires may reflect thyroid immune responses. During validation, the model predicted progression to ophthalmopathy a median of about 6.5 months ahead of onset, with almost 71% sensitivity and almost 75% specificity. A model built on a 13 V-J signature distinguished ophthalmopathy from stable hyperthyroidism, reaching about 88% sensitivity and around 81% specificity in cross-validation and 80%/75% in testing. No statistical method was used to fix the sample size in advance, and group allocation was not hidden from the investigators.

Deletion took 5 bases off V and 0 bases off J, with a span of 14 bases between the germline ends. For CDR1 and CDR2, the germline V gene (reference sequence) lists SEHNR and FQNEAQ. From cysteine to phenylalanine, the CDR3 is 15 amino acids long. CDR3 DNA only is kept here, 45 bases in frame from base 1. The TCR beta CDR3 regions were amplified from RNA transcripts. The TCR CDR3 was subjected to a first round of RT-PCR using the HTBI primer set and the Qiagen OneStep RT-PCR kit. Libraries were constructed in a second round of multiplex PCR, after which size selection and purification were performed. The libraries were sequenced on an Illumina HiSeq2000 using paired-end 100 bp reads. Processing in the source paper ran as follows. SOAPnuke was used to process the raw data, throwing out any read that contained adapters or uncalled bases, had a mean Phred below 15, or lacked an exact constant-primer or identifier match. High-quality paired reads were merged using COPE v1.2.5, and each unique nucleotide sequence was defined as a clonotype. Clonotypes were aligned to IMGT TRBV, TRBD and TRBJ reference segments using MiTCR v1.1. The analysis included only V-J combinations with a frequency above 0.0001, which together covered around 99% of the repertoires. The TCS score was defined as the ratio of F50 (clonal expansion) to E x V (chaos), calculated using BLOSUM62-based TCRdist between CDR3 peptides within each V-J. Welch's t-statistics and random forest reduced several hundred V-J features to 10 to 15, which were used in a naive Bayes classifier (R e1071). TCRdb reran the public reads through fastp at Q25 and MiXCR, keeping productive beta chains. A single entry per CDR3 protein holds the most common genes and DNA from its merged rows. The V and J calls here are based on TCRdb, not the publication. This sample holds around 490,000 distinct CDR3 sequences; just under 20% were observed only once. Over 45% of the sample is in the top ten clones.

In this sample, this clonotype turned up many times. Its antigen has not been determined. Base qualities were left out, and no much larger clone turns up one base away. Ophthalmopathy patients had moderately to severely active disease, with a Clinical Activity Score of 3 or more, a NOSPECS grade of 4 or more, and a disease duration of less than 3 months. Any patient with an uncontrolled infection, another autoimmune disease, pregnancy or lactation was excluded. Diagnoses were based on clinical symptoms, serum thyroxine and TRAb, thyroid ultrasound and orbital computed tomography. PBMCs were separated from under 12 ml of fresh peripheral blood using Ficoll-Paque density gradient centrifugation. Trizol reagent was used to extract total RNA, and RNA quality was then checked on an Agilent 2100 Bioanalyzer.

Sequencing was carried out using blood. This clonotype was sampled from a man between 40 and 49 years old with Graves' ophthalmopathy. In this chain, TRBV7-9 is recombined with TRBJ2-7; the D region possibly corresponds to TRBD2 (6 bases align). The nucleotide sequence reads as follows: TGTGCCAGCAGCCTCGGGACTCTAAGCTCCTACGAGCAGTACTTC. Its translation is CASSLGTLSSYEQYF.